This T cell receptor (beta chain) was found in a study of T cell responses to AZD1222 COVID-19 vaccine. Background on the study: The analysis combined second doses at about 4 or about 12 weeks. Regarding the study as a whole: Spike-specific TCRs gained breadth and depth after people received two AZD1222 doses. Donors were largely white British and mainly female; clonal diversity was possibly underestimated. Mapped onto spike, vaccine-associated CD4 TCRs spanned it and were dominant at 160-218 and 743-854.

Measured with immunoSEQ multiplex PCR; TCRdb has only the in-frame clones, and not every one. The data show fewer than 55,000 clones, 65% to 85% seen once. Germline CDR1 reads MNHEY; CDR2 reads SVGEGT. V was cut by 2 bases and J by 4 bases, with 14 bases left in between. CDR3 length: 15 residues. This clone has only one observation. The antigen is not known. The clonotype originates from an adult in good health. V is TRBV6-2 or TRBV6-3 and J is TRBJ1-1, with a possible D match to TRBD1 (5 bases). The sample consisted of peripheral blood, taken on day 0 of AZD1222 vaccination. The CDR3 nucleotides are TGTGCCAGCAGTTACAGGGACTGGGGGAGCACTGAAGCTTTCTTT. It yields the protein CASSYRDWGSTEAFF.